Listed here is a single TCR beta chain. At one end the junction does not follow the germline gene, possibly because of a read error. This sample is drawn from a study of molecular identifiers for immune sequencing clone quantification. TCRdb called the PCR reads again in MiXCR, with one record for every CDR3 protein. The sample has some 320,000 distinct CDR3 sequences, 24% seen once. The CDR3 loop spans 15 amino acids. Germline-derived CDR1 and CDR2 are DFQATT and SNEGSKA (reference sequence). This chain joins TRBV20-1 and TRBJ2-1; TRBD2 agrees at 9 bases. Material for sequencing was naive CD8+ T cells from blood, with Jurkat cell RNA spiked in. The subset denotes: FACS-sorted CD8+CD4-CCR7+CD45RA+ naive T cells. The sequence came from a human donor in good health. Some libraries in this study had Jurkat cell RNA spiked in. CDR3: CSASEREATYNERFF. In DNA form, the CDR3 reads TGCAGTGCGAGTGAGCGGGAGGCAACCTACAATGAGCGGTTCTTC.